The subject of this entry is one T cell receptor (beta chain). This specimen belongs to a study of cytomegalovirus exposure and HLA in healthy donors. Germline V gives CDR1 MDHEN, CDR2 SYDVKM. With 4 bases clipped from V and 6 bases from J, the junction kept 10 bases outside the gene matches. The CDR3 covers 15 residues. Primers: 60 Vbeta forward and 13 Jbeta reverse. Method: immunoSEQ multiplex PCR; TCRdb's copy keeps in-frame clones and lacks some. The data contain about 140,000 clones, about 80% of them singletons. The chain carries TRBV28 and TRBJ1-1; TRBD1 aligns across 8 bases. This receptor was taken from a woman in her forties in good health and CMV-seronegative. Sequencing was performed on PBMCs. DNA of the CDR3: TGTGCCAGCAGTTCTAAGAGGACAGGGAGCGCTGAAGCTTTCTTT. Translated, it gives CASSSKRTGSAEAFF. The full variable domain, its missing parts supplied by reference TRBV28 and TRBJ1-1, is DVKVTQSSRYLVKRTGEKVFLECVQDMDHENMFWYRQDPGLGLRLIYFSYDVKMKEKGDIPEGYSVSREKKERFSLILESASTNQTSMYLCASSSKRTGSAEAFFGQGTRLTVV.